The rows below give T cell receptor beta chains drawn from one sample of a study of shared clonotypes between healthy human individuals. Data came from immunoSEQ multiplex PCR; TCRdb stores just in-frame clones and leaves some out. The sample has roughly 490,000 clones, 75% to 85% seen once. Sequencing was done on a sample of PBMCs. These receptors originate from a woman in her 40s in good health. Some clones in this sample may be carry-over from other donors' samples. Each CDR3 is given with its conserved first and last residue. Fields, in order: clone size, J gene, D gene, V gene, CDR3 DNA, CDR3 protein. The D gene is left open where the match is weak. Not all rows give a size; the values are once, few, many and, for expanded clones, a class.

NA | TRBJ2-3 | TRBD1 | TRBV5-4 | TGTGCCAGCAGCCCAGGACAGGGAACAGATACGCAGTATTTT | CASSPGQGTDTQYF
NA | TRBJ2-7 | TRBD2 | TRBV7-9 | TGTGCCAAAGGGACTAGCGGCTCCTACGAGCAGTACTTC | CAKGTSGSYEQYF
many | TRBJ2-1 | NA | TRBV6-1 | TGTGCCAGCAGTGGCCCTACTTCCGGGACAATCGGCACCTACAATGAGCAGTTCTTC | CASSGPTSGTIGTYNEQFF
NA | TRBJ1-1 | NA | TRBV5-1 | TGCGCCAGCAGCTTTAGCCCGGAGAACACTGAAGCTTTCTTT | CASSFSPENTEAFF
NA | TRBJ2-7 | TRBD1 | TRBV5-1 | TGCGCCAGCAGCCTTCAGGGGGCGGCCTACGAGCAGTACTTC | CASSLQGAAYEQYF
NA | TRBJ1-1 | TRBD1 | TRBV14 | TGTGCCAGCAGCCATAACAGGGGGGGCACTGAAGCTTTCTTT | CASSHNRGGTEAFF
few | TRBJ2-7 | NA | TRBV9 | TGTGCCAGCAGCGTACGGGATGGGATTTGGGGGGACGAGCAGTACTTC | CASSVRDGIWGDEQYF
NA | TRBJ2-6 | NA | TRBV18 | TGTGCCAGCTCACCACAGCACTCTGGGGCCAACGTCCTGACTTTC | CASSPQHSGANVLTF
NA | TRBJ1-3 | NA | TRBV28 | TGTGCCAGCACCTCGGACCTTACGGGAAACACCATATATTTT | CASTSDLTGNTIYF
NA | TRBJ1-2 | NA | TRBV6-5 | TGTGCCAGCAGTTACGGGGGGGCCCCTAACTATGGCTACACCTTC | CASSYGGAPNYGYTF
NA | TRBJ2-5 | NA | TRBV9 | TGTGCCAGCAGCGTGGGTAGCACAGAGACCCAGTACTTC | CASSVGSTETQYF
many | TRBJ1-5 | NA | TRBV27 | TGTGCCAGCAGTTTATCGATGTGGCAGCCCCAGCATTTT | CASSLSMWQPQHF
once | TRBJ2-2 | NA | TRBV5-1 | TGCGCCAGCAGCTTGGAGGCAGCCACCGGGGAGCTGTTTTTT | CASSLEAATGELFF
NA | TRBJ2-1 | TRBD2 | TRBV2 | TGTGCCAGCAGTGAACGTATGGCTAGCGGGGCGAGTAGGTATGAGCAGTTCTTC | CASSERMASGASRYEQFF
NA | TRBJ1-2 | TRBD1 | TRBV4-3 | TGCGCCAGCAGCCAAGAGGGAGGCAGGGGGAACTATGGCTACACCTTC | CASSQEGGRGNYGYTF
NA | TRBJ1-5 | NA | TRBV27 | TGTGCCACCTCAGCGGCAGGCTGGATTCCTGCCCAGCATTTT | CATSAAGWIPAQHF
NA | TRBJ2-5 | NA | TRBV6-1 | TGTGCCAGCAGTGAAGCTACAGGGCCCCAAGAGACCCAGTACTTC | CASSEATGPQETQYF
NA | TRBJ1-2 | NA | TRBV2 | TGTGCCAGCAGTGGGGAGGGAGTAATAGTAAGTGGCTACACCTTC | CASSGEGVIVSGYTF
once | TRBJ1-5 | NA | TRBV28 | TGTGCCAGCAGGGCTAATTGGGGTGAGCAGCCCCAGCATTTT | CASRANWGEQPQHF
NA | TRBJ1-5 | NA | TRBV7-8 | TGTGCCAGCAGCTTAGAAGTTTATAGCAATCAGCCCCAGCATTTT | CASSLEVYSNQPQHF
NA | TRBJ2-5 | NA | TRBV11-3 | TGTGCCAGCAGCTTAGACTCAGGGCAAGAGACCCAGTACTTC | CASSLDSGQETQYF
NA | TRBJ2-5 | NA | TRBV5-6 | TGTGCCAGCAGTTACAGCGTACAAGAGACCCAGTACTTC | CASSYSVQETQYF
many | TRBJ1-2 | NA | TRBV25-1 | TGTGCCAGCAGCGTAAACCCAATTCTTGGCTACACCTTC | CASSVNPILGYTF
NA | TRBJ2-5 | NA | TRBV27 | TGTGCCAGCAGCCCCCCCGGCGGCCTACAAGAGACCCAGTACTTC | CASSPPGGLQETQYF
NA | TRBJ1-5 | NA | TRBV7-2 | TGTGCCAGCAGCTTAGTCGGGGACACCAATAGCAATCAGCCCCAGCATTTT | CASSLVGDTNSNQPQHF
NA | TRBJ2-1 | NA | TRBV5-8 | TGTGCCAGCAGCTTGGGTCAAACAGCAAATGAGCAGTTCTTC | CASSLGQTANEQFF
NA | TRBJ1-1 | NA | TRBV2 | TGTGCCAGCAGTGAAGCGATAGGTGGGATATTACAAGCTTTCTTT | CASSEAIGGILQAFF
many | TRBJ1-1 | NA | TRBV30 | TGTGCCTGGGCCGGACAGTCGAACACTGAAGCTTTCTTT | CAWAGQSNTEAFF
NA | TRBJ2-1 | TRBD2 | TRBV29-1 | TGCAGCGTCTCCGGGACTAGCGGGCTCAATACACCCTTTTGGGAGCAGTTCTTC | CSVSGTSGLNTPFWEQFF
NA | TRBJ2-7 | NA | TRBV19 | TGTGCCAGTAGTATTAAGGCAGGGGAAAGAGGCTACGAGCAGTACTTC | CASSIKAGERGYEQYF
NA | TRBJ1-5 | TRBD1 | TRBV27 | TGTGCCAGCAGTTTATGGGTCGGGACAGGGAGCAATCAGCCCCAGCATTTT | CASSLWVGTGSNQPQHF
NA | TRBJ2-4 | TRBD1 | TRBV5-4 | TGTGCCAGCAGCTTCGGGGACAGAAACATTCAGTACTTC | CASSFGDRNIQYF
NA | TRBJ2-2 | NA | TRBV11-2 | TGTGCCAGCAGCTTAGGTCGGGCGAACACCGGGGAGCTGTTTTTT | CASSLGRANTGELFF
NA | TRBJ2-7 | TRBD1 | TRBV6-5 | TGTGCCAGCAGTTACGGGACAGGGGGTTACTACGAGCAGTACTTC | CASSYGTGGYYEQYF
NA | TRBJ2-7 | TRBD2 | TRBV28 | TGTGCCAGCAGTCTCTTAGCGGGTGCCTTCTCCTACGAGCAGTACTTC | CASSLLAGAFSYEQYF
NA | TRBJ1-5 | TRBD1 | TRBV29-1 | TGCAGCGTTGAAAGGACAGGGGGCGGGCCCCAGCATTTT | CSVERTGGGPQHF
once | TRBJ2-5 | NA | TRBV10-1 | TGCGCCAGCAGTGACGGGGGCCAAGAGACCCAGTACTTC | CASSDGGQETQYF
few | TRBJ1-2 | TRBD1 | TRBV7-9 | TGTGCCAGCAGCCCCCCCCGGACAGGGGGATATGGCTACACCTTC | CASSPPRTGGYGYTF
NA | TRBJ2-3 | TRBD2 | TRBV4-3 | TGCGCCAGCAGCCAAACAGCGGGAGGGCCCACGAACACAGATACGCAGTATTTT | CASSQTAGGPTNTDTQYF
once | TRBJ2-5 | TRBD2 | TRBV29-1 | TGCAGCGTTGATGAGGGAGGGAAGACCCAGTACTTC | CSVDEGGKTQYF
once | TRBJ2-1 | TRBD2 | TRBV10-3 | TGTGCCATCAGTGAGTCGTGGGACTACTCCTACAATGAGCAGTTCTTC | CAISESWDYSYNEQFF
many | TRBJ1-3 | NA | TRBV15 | TGTGCCACCAGCAGAGAGGGTAAATCGGCTGGAAACACCATATATTTT | CATSREGKSAGNTIYF